This T cell receptor (beta chain) originates from a study of blood T cells in healthy people across ages. Details on this clonotype: Its antigen is as yet unknown.

From germline, CDR1 is LGHNA and CDR2 YNFKEQ. The CDR3 totals 14 residues. V was shortened by 1 base and J by 4 bases, with 10 bases between the two germline ends. A sample-barcoded 5' primer and a J-beta primer mix were used in a second PCR of roughly 7 to 11 cycles. Each cDNA molecule carried a tag from a template-switch adaptor that contained 12 random nucleotides. Each CDR3 protein gets one entry after TCRdb re-called the 5' RACE reads with MiXCR. The sample includes some 920,000 distinct CDR3 sequences, approximately 50% of them seen just once. The study, taken as a whole, reports: Strong correlation was found linking TCR beta diversity to naive T cell percentage.

Samples each yielded at least 5 micrograms of total RNA. The clonotype was recovered from a woman aged 55 to 70 in good health. This chain joins TRBV4-2 and TRBJ2-5; no clear D gene. Sequencing was performed on blood. The CDR3 nucleotides read TGTGCCAGCAGCCAAGCCCCCTACGGAGAGACCCAGTACTTC. This codes for CASSQAPYGETQYF.